These T cell receptor beta chains were read from a single sample in a study of immune characterization of retroperitoneal liposarcoma. MiXCR was run by TCRdb on the PCR reads, yielding one entry per CDR3 protein. The data contain 3,000 to 4,000 distinct CDR3 sequences, 25% to 30% of them singletons. Sequences were obtained from tumor tissue. The origin of the receptors is a female donor with retroperitoneal liposarcoma. Both conserved end residues are part of each CDR3. The D gene is left open where the match is weak. Only some rows state a clone size, as once, few, many or a class for expanded clones.

many TRBJ2-1 TRBV6-6 TRBD2 CASSDSSGGAYNEQFF TGTGCCAGCAGTGACTCGAGCGGGGGGGCCTACAATGAGCAGTTCTTC
few TRBJ2-3 TRBV11-2 TRBD2 CASSSSFTAGVGDTQYF TGTGCCAGCAGCTCCTCATTTACAGCGGGAGTAGGAGATACGCAGTATTTT
. TRBJ2-3 TRBV11-2 . CASSYGRGTDTQYF TGTGCCAGCAGCTACGGACGGGGCACAGATACGCAGTATTTT
medium-sized TRBJ2-1 TRBV27 TRBD1 CASSQTGTYNEQFF TGTGCCAGCAGCCAGACAGGGACCTACAATGAGCAGTTCTTC
. TRBJ2-1 TRBV5-6 TRBD2 CASSLAGASGNEQFF TGTGCCAGCAGCTTAGCCGGGGCTAGCGGCAATGAGCAGTTCTTC
. TRBJ2-1 TRBV12-3/TRBV12-4 TRBD2 CASSLQREANNEQFF TGTGCCAGCAGTTTACAGCGGGAGGCAAACAATGAGCAGTTCTTC
. TRBJ2-7 TRBV6-1 . CATAWGRSPYEQYF TGTGCCACAGCCTGGGGGAGAAGCCCCTACGAGCAGTACTTC
once TRBJ2-1 TRBV4-1 . CASSYYNEQFF TGCGCCAGCAGTTATTACAATGAGCAGTTCTTC
few TRBJ2-1 TRBV7-6 TRBD2 CASSTLAGASYNEQFF TGTGCCAGCAGCACCTTAGCGGGAGCCTCCTACAATGAGCAGTTCTTC
. TRBJ1-2 TRBV6-1 . CASSEASGVGYGYTF TGTGCCAGCAGTGAAGCGAGCGGGGTGGGCTATGGCTACACCTTC
few TRBJ1-2 TRBV15 . CATSRDRRANYGYTF TGTGCCACCAGCAGAGATCGGCGAGCAAACTATGGCTACACCTTC
few TRBJ2-1 TRBV12-3/TRBV12-4 . CASRPEAGDDEQFF TGTGCCAGCAGACCTGAGGCAGGGGATGATGAGCAGTTCTTC
medium-sized TRBJ2-2 TRBV6-6 TRBD2 CASSTGLAGTGELFF TGTGCCAGCAGCACGGGACTAGCGGGAACCGGGGAGCTGTTTTTT
many TRBJ2-1 TRBV6-1 . CASSEWVYEQFF TGTGCCAGCAGTGAATGGGTCTACGAGCAGTTCTTC
medium-sized TRBJ2-3 TRBV5-5 . CASSLPSGTDTQYF TGTGCCAGCAGCTTGCCTAGCGGCACAGATACGCAGTATTTT
. TRBJ2-5 TRBV12-3/TRBV12-4 . CASSGDKETQYF TGTGCCAGCAGTGGGGACAAGGAGACCCAGTACTTC
. TRBJ2-3 TRBV5-4 TRBD2 CASSLVASGRDTQYF TGTGCCAGCAGCTTGGTGGCTAGCGGGAGGGATACGCAGTATTTT
. TRBJ1-4 TRBV7-2 . CASSLDRSNEKLFF TGTGCCAGCAGCTTGGACCGCTCAAATGAAAAACTGTTTTTT
few TRBJ2-2 TRBV6-5 TRBD2 CASRPSSGWHGELFF TGTGCCAGCAGGCCATCTAGCGGGTGGCACGGGGAGCTGTTTTTT
. TRBJ2-1 TRBV6-6 TRBD2 CASSYSSGGAHEQFF TGTGCCAGCAGTTACTCCAGCGGGGGGGCCCATGAGCAGTTCTTC
large TRBJ1-1 TRBV27 . CASSLSKEGNTEAFF TGTGCCAGCAGTTTATCGAAGGAGGGAAACACTGAAGCTTTCTTT
medium-sized TRBJ2-4 TRBV6-1 TRBD2 CASSSGIAKNIQYF TGTGCCAGCAGTAGCGGGATAGCCAAAAACATTCAGTACTTC
. TRBJ1-5 TRBV6-1 TRBD1 CAIGDRGRNQPQHF TGTGCCATCGGGGACAGGGGGCGTAATCAGCCCCAGCATTTT
few TRBJ1-2 TRBV29-1 . CSVISPLGYGYTF TGCAGCGTTATATCTCCCCTCGGCTATGGCTACACCTTC
. TRBJ2-3 TRBV27 . CASSSGSGTDTQYF TGTGCCAGCAGTTCGGGTTCGGGCACAGATACGCAGTATTTT
. TRBJ2-4 TRBV5-1 . CASSAGIGTGPGEQYF TGCGCCAGCAGCGCGGGTATCGGGACTGGCCCGGGGGAGCAGTACTTC